The rows below give T cell receptor beta chains drawn from one sample of a study of OX40 agonist ivuxolimab in advanced cancers. Sequencing used immunoSEQ multiplex PCR; TCRdb keeps in-frame clones, though not all of them. The data contain tens of thousands of clones, about 87% of them singletons. This specimen was CD4+ or CD8+ T cells sorted from blood, taken in a trial of the OX40 agonist ivuxolimab. Receptor source: an adult with an advanced solid tumor such as melanoma, head and neck, liver or kidney cancer. CDR3s include the opening cysteine and the closing phenylalanine or tryptophan. The D gene is left open where the match is weak. Part of the rows lack a size; the others show once, few, many or a class for expanded clones.

few | TRBJ1-4 | TRBV5-1 | NA | CASSLGGEKLFF | TGCGCCAGCAGCTTAGGAGGTGAAAAACTGTTTTTT
NA | TRBJ2-7 | TRBV5-8 | NA | CASSSRPGTRYEQYF | TGTGCCAGCAGCTCCCGACCCGGGACGCGCTACGAGCAGTACTTC
NA | TRBJ2-3 | TRBV6-5 | TRBD1 | CASSYESGGTQYF | TGTGCCAGCAGTTATGAATCAGGGGGCACGCAGTATTTT
NA | TRBJ2-5 | TRBV7-2 | NA | CASSFAGRLETQYF | TGTGCCAGCAGCTTTGCAGGGAGGTTGGAGACCCAGTACTTC
NA | TRBJ2-5 | TRBV2 | NA | CASKTLETQYF | TGTGCCAGCAAAACGTTAGAGACCCAGTACTTC
NA | TRBJ1-4 | TRBV5-8 | NA | CASSWGWDEKLFF | TGTGCCAGCAGTTGGGGTTGGGATGAAAAACTGTTTTTT
NA | TRBJ2-6 | TRBV7-9 | NA | CASSGTGTPGANVLTF | TGTGCCAGCAGCGGTACAGGGACCCCTGGGGCCAACGTCCTGACTTTC
NA | TRBJ2-7 | TRBV19 | NA | CASSKAHEVEQYF | TGTGCCAGTAGTAAAGCCCATGAGGTCGAGCAGTACTTC
NA | TRBJ1-3 | TRBV28 | NA | CASSFVSSGNTIYF | TGTGCCAGCAGTTTCGTATCCTCTGGAAACACCATATATTTT
NA | TRBJ1-3 | TRBV9 | NA | CASSVEKGSGNTIYF | TGTGCCAGCAGCGTAGAAAAGGGCTCTGGAAACACCATATATTTT
NA | TRBJ2-3 | TRBV6-1 | NA | CASSEVGDTQYF | TGTGCCAGCAGTGAGGTCGGGGATACGCAGTATTTT
NA | TRBJ2-7 | TRBV7-2 | NA | CASSLAGQGPPYEQYF | TGTGCCAGCAGCTTAGCGGGGCAGGGGCCTCCCTACGAGCAGTACTTC
NA | TRBJ1-4 | TRBV2 | TRBD1 | CASSVSGGGSEKLFF | TGTGCCAGCAGTGTATCAGGGGGCGGCAGCGAAAAACTGTTTTTT
NA | TRBJ2-1 | TRBV27 | NA | CASSLGTYSYNEQFF | TGTGCCAGCAGTCTCGGGACGTACTCCTACAATGAGCAGTTCTTC
NA | TRBJ2-7 | TRBV28 | NA | CASSFVGGAREQYF | TGTGCCAGCAGTTTCGTCGGAGGGGCGAGGGAGCAGTACTTC
NA | TRBJ2-3 | TRBV19 | NA | CASSIEMRPSTDTQYF | TGTGCCAGTAGTATAGAAATGAGGCCTAGCACAGATACGCAGTATTTT
NA | TRBJ2-7 | TRBV30 | TRBD1 | CAWRGQTYEQYF | TGTGCCTGGAGGGGACAGACTTACGAGCAGTACTTC
NA | TRBJ1-4 | TRBV2 | TRBD1 | CASSRGQGTNEKLFF | TGTGCCAGCTCGAGGGGACAGGGTACCAATGAAAAACTGTTTTTT
many | TRBJ2-7 | TRBV4-1 | NA | CASSQDGQGPYEQYF | TGCGCCAGCAGCCAAGACGGGCAGGGACCCTACGAGCAGTACTTC
NA | TRBJ2-7 | TRBV27 | NA | CASSFRRAYEQYF | TGTGCCAGCAGTTTTAGGCGGGCCTACGAGCAGTACTTC
NA | TRBJ2-2 | TRBV7-9 | NA | CASSLLGQYGELFF | TGTGCCAGCAGCTTATTAGGACAGTACGGGGAGCTGTTTTTT
NA | TRBJ2-7 | TRBV5-1 | NA | CASSQSSSFYEQYF | TGCGCCAGCAGCCAATCCTCCAGCTTCTACGAGCAGTACTTC
NA | TRBJ2-3 | TRBV30 | NA | CAWSLSYSSTDTQYF | TGTGCCTGGAGTCTGAGTTACTCTAGCACAGATACGCAGTATTTT
once | TRBJ1-5 | TRBV29-1 | NA | CSGGQGPNQPQHF | TGCAGCGGGGGGCAGGGCCCCAATCAGCCCCAGCATTTT
few | TRBJ1-1 | TRBV10-1 | TRBD1 | CASSESPLGGQGARTEAFF | TGCGCCAGCAGTGAGTCCCCCCTGGGGGGACAGGGGGCGCGCACTGAAGCTTTCTTT
NA | TRBJ2-4 | TRBV19 | TRBD1 | CASSLDRLAKNIQYF | TGTGCCAGTAGCCTGGACAGGCTAGCCAAAAACATTCAGTACTTC
NA | TRBJ2-1 | TRBV7-2 | TRBD2 | CASSLGLAVNEQFF | TGTGCCAGCAGCTTAGGGCTAGCGGTCAATGAGCAGTTCTTC
NA | TRBJ2-5 | TRBV2 | NA | CASRAGVAGETQYF | TGTGCCAGCAGGGCAGGGGTGGCGGGAGAGACCCAGTACTTC
NA | TRBJ2-2 | TRBV5-1 | TRBD1 | CASQDRVNTGELFF | TGCGCCAGCCAAGACAGGGTCAACACCGGGGAGCTGTTTTTT
NA | TRBJ2-7 | TRBV6-6 | NA | CASSYRESPNYEQYF | TGTGCCAGCAGTTATAGGGAAAGTCCTAACTACGAGCAGTACTTC
NA | TRBJ2-2 | TRBV6-5 | TRBD2 | CASSYSSGSAGELFF | TGTGCCAGCAGTTACTCGAGCGGGAGTGCCGGGGAGCTGTTTTTT
NA | TRBJ2-2 | TRBV2 | NA | CASRVRGLTGELFF | TGTGCCAGCAGAGTGCGGGGGCTCACCGGGGAGCTGTTTTTT
NA | TRBJ1-2 | TRBV9 | TRBD1 | CASSVLGTGGKGYTF | TGTGCCAGCAGCGTGTTGGGGACAGGGGGGAAAGGCTACACCTTC
NA | TRBJ2-3 | TRBV4-1 | NA | CASSHPGQSTDTQYF | TGCGCCAGCAGCCACCCGGGACAAAGCACAGATACGCAGTATTTT
NA | TRBJ2-5 | TRBV10-3 | TRBD1 | CAISRLGQGVEETQYF | TGTGCCATCAGTAGGTTGGGACAGGGGGTCGAGGAGACCCAGTACTTC